A single sample gave rise to the 3 T cell receptor beta chains below, sequenced in a study of cytomegalovirus exposure and HLA in healthy donors. PCR amplification relied on 60 Vbeta primers (plus 13 Jbeta primers). Repertoires were generated with immunoSEQ multiplex PCR, while TCRdb's copy carries only in-frame clones and drops some. Its listing shows roughly 77,000 clones. The sequencing input was PBMCs. The origin of the receptors is a man aged 25-45 years in good health and CMV-seronegative.

The CDR3 DNA reads TGCGCCCGTAGCTTGGTTCCCTACGAGGCCAGTTCCCGGGAGACCCAGTACTTC. It codes for CARSLVPYEASSRETQYF. The chain combines TRBV5-1 with TRBJ2-5; D gene uncertain. V lost 10 bases and J lost 5, with 33 bases in between. Per germline, CDR1 SGHRS and CDR2 YFSETQ. This CDR3 region has 18 residues.

In nucleotides, the CDR3 is TGCGCCAGCAGCCAAGAAGGACGACAGTACGAAAAACTGTTTTTT. This codes for CASSQEGRQYEKLFF. This rearrangement joins TRBV4-1 to TRBJ1-4, with D possibly being TRBD1 (5 bases). Deletions cut 0 bases from V and 8 bases from J, with 13 bases between. CDR3 size: 15 residues. The germline gives CDR1 MGHRA, CDR2 YSYEKL.

This chain links TRBV19 with TRBJ1-1; D uncertain. Trimming took 6 bases from V and 5 from J, leaving 19 bases between them. There are 15 residues in the CDR3. Germline CDR1 and CDR2: LNHDA and SQIVND (reference sequence). The CDR3 is CASRPQDRRWTEAFF. The CDR3 region has the DNA TGTGCCAGTAGGCCCCAGGACCGGAGGTGGACTGAAGCTTTCTTT. The full variable domain, its missing parts supplied by reference TRBV19 and TRBJ1-1, is DGGITQSPKYLFRKEGQNVTLSCEQNLNHDAMYWYRQDPGQGLRLIYYSQIVNDFQKGDIAEGYSVSREKKESFPLTVTSAQKNPTAFYLCASRPQDRRWTEAFFGQGTRLTVV.